This note documents a single T cell receptor (beta chain) sequence. CDR1 is SGHTA, CDR2 FQGNSA, per germline. The CDR3 covers 16 residues. V lost 5 bases, J lost 2 bases, and 13 bases lay in between. The sample belongs to a study of blood T cell repertoires in COVID-19. Whole-study context: From the United States, Italy and Spain came samples of acute and convalescent COVID-19. Sample material is recorded as cDNA or gDNA derived from T cells, B-cell-depleted T cells, or PBMCs.

Profiled with immunoSEQ multiplex PCR; TCRdb holds only in-frame clones, not every one. The table has around 58,000 clones, less than 85% seen once. The receptor was isolated from a human donor in a cohort sampled during active COVID-19. This chain uses TRBV7-2 with TRBJ2-6, with D possibly being TRBD1 (6 bases). The sequenced sample was peripheral blood. This chain's CDR3 is CASSAQGGTGANVLTF. In nucleotides, the CDR3 is TGTGCCAGCAGCGCACAGGGTGGTACTGGGGCCAACGTCCTGACTTTC.